One and the same sample provided the 28 T cell receptor beta chains below, sequenced in a study of identical twins. MiXCR was run by TCRdb on the 5' RACE reads, yielding one entry per CDR3 protein. The sample gives 1.5 million or so distinct CDR3 sequences, less than 40% of which show up once; about 0.25% is in the top ten. Input material: cord blood. These receptors were collected from a newborn girl in good health.

Only a few counts were recorded for this clonotype. The chain carries TRBV6-5 and TRBJ2-7, with D uncertain. V was trimmed by 6 bases and J by 4 bases, leaving 13 bases between them. The germline V gene encodes CDR1 MNHEY and CDR2 SVGAGI. The CDR3 spans 13 residues. DNA for the CDR3: TGTGCCAGCAGCCCCCTTTGGTGGTACGAGCAGTACTTC. It is translated as CASSPLWWYEQYF.

This clonotype was detected only a few times. This chain connects TRBV20-1 to TRBJ2-4, with 11 bases lining up with TRBD1. With the DNA end fitting TRBJ2-7 better, the J assignment may be wrong. This CDR3 has 15 residues. The V gene's germline CDR1 is DFQATT and CDR2 SNEGSKA (reference sequence). CDR3 sequence: CSAIPPGTGGYEQYF. In DNA form, the CDR3 reads TGCAGTGCCATACCACCCGGGACAGGGGGCTACGAGCAGTACTTC.

This clonotype was observed a single time. The chain combines TRBV28 with TRBJ2-7; D perhaps matches TRBD2 (5 bases). V lost 7 bases and J 7 bases, leaving 20 bases between the germline ends. Germline V gene lookup returns CDR1 MDHEN and CDR2 SYDVKM. This CDR3 has 14 residues. CDR3 nucleotides: TGTGCCAGCATCGGCGGGTTATCGGCCTCTGAGCAGTACTTC. It is translated as CASIGGLSASEQYF. The entire variable domain, with the rest obtained from reference TRBV28 and TRBJ2-7, is as follows: DVKVTQSSRYLVKRTGEKVFLECVQDMDHENMFWYRQDPGLGLRLIYFSYDVKMKEKGDIPEGYSVSREKKERFSLILESASTNQTSMYLCASIGGLSASEQYFGPGTRLTVT.

V usage is TRBV19 and J usage is TRBJ1-2, with no clear D. Germline V lookup: CDR1 LNHDA, CDR2 SQIVND (reference sequence). With 3 bases removed from V and 8 bases from J, the gap between germline ends came to 16 bases. The CDR3 extends over 14 amino acids. The CDR3 DNA reads as TGTGCCAGTAGTATGGGCAACCCGCAGGAGGGCTACACCTTC. It yields the protein CASSMGNPQEGYTF.

In regard to this clonotype: One end of the junction is discordant with germline, which a read error may explain. The gene calls are TRBV7-7 and TRBJ2-5, with D perhaps matching TRBD2 (5 bases). The CDR3 loop spans 16 amino acids. Germline V gene lookup returns CDR1 SSHAT and CDR2 FNYEAQ (reference sequence). The CDR3 loop reads CASSSSRAGGQETQYF. The CDR3 DNA sequence: TGTGCTAGCAGCTCATCCAGAGCCGGAGGCCAAGAGACCCAGTACTTC.

The chain links TRBV12-3 or TRBV12-4 to TRBJ2-3; 11 bases are shared with TRBD2. CDR3 size: 17 residues. With V trimmed by 5 bases and J by 1 base, 8 bases remained unmatched. CDR3 sequence: CASSPPRTSGRTDTQYF. CDR3 sequence (DNA): TGTGCCAGCAGTCCCCCTAGGACTAGCGGGCGCACAGATACGCAGTATTTT.

This clonotype was counted between two and nine times. The rearrangement joins TRBV20-1 to TRBJ2-7, with TRBD2 matching over 11 bases. Germline CDR1 DFQATT, CDR2 SNEGSKA (reference sequence). V dropped 0 bases and J dropped 0; count of bases not matched to a gene: 7. The CDR3 is 17 amino acids. The CDR3 nucleotides are TGCAGTGCTAGAGATTACCCTAGCGGGAGGAGCTCCTACGAGCAGTACTTC. Translating it yields CSARDYPSGRSSYEQYF.

This clonotype was counted at least ten times. The CDR3, as DNA: TGTGCCAGCAGCGATGGACCAGCAGATACGCAGTATTTT. Its translation: CASSDGPADTQYF. The chain carries TRBV9 and TRBJ2-3, with unresolved D. This CDR3 has 13 amino acids. In germline, CDR1 is SGDLS, CDR2 YYNGEE. Trimming removed 3 bases at V and 4 bases at J, with 9 bases between. Combining the CDR3 with reference TRBV9 and TRBJ2-3 gives the whole variable domain DSGVTQTPKHLITATGQRVTLRCSPRSGDLSVYWYQQSLDQGLQFLIQYYNGEERAKGNILERFSAQQFPDLHSELNLSSLELGDSALYFCASSDGPADTQYFGPGTRLTVL.

The chain combines TRBV7-9 with TRBJ2-1; D is ambiguous. The CDR3 extends over 13 amino acids. The germline V gene encodes CDR1 SEHNR and CDR2 FQNEAQ (reference sequence). V was pared by 2 bases and J by 7 bases, with 9 bases between. CDR3: CASSLIWGNEQFF. The CDR3 region has the DNA TGTGCCAGCAGCTTAATATGGGGTAATGAGCAGTTCTTC.

The rearrangement joins TRBV9 to TRBJ2-7; 8 nucleotides match TRBD2. The CDR3 is 14 amino acids. Germline CDR1 reads SGDLS; CDR2 reads YYNGEE. The ends lost 3 bases at V and 5 bases at J; junction bases unmatched: 7. For the CDR3, the DNA is TGTGCCAGCAGCGCTCAGCGGGAGTGGAACGAGCAGTACTTC. Encoded protein: CASSAQREWNEQYF.

Details on this clonotype: One base away lies a much larger clone, so this may be a sequencing read error. The J gene is TRBJ2-1, the V gene TRBV3-1; 10 nucleotides line up with TRBD2. The CDR3 is 14 residues long. Germline trimming cut 4 bases from V and 5 bases from J; bases unmatched to any gene: 2. Germline V CDR1 and CDR2: LGHDT, YNNKEL (reference sequence). CDR3 bases: TGTGCCAGCAGCCGGACTAGCGGCCACAATGAGCAGTTCTTC. It is translated as CASSRTSGHNEQFF.

Concerning this clonotype itself: The junction shows a germline mismatch at one end, possibly a read error. The chain carries TRBV5-1 and TRBJ2-1, with D possibly TRBD2 on 6 matching bases. The CDR3 is 16 residues long. Per the germline V gene, CDR1 is SGHRS and CDR2 is YFSETQ. The CDR3 DNA reads as TGCGCCAGCAGCTCCCCGCTGCGGGATCTTATCAATGTGCAGTTCTTC. Translating gives CASSSPLRDLINVQFF.

With respect to this clonotype: This clone may be a read error of a much larger clone one base away. The V gene is TRBV6-5, the J gene TRBJ1-1, with 8 positions matching TRBD1. V shed 6 bases and J 1 base; nucleotides not matched to a gene: 4. The V gene's germline CDR1 is MNHEY and CDR2 SVGAGI. The CDR3 extends over 14 amino acids. DNA of the CDR3: TGTGCCAGCAGCCGACAGGGGTGGAACACTGAAGCTTTCTTT. It specifies CASSRQGWNTEAFF.

This clonotype was recorded a few times. The chain combines TRBV6-2 or TRBV6-3 with TRBJ1-2; 10 positions match TRBD1. Germline loops: CDR1 MNHEY, CDR2 SVGEGT. The CDR3 consists of 16 residues. The V segment lost 2 bases and the J segment 4 bases; nucleotides outside the gene matches: 7. CDR3 DNA sequence: TGTGCCAGCAGTTACACCCGACAGGGGGCTTCCTATGGCTACACCTTC. Protein product: CASSYTRQGASYGYTF.

This clonotype was seen more than once but under ten times. The gene calls are TRBV4-2 and TRBJ2-5; 7 positions agree with TRBD2. Germline V gives CDR1 LGHNA, CDR2 YNFKEQ. The CDR3 has 15 amino acids. V was pared by 1 base and J by 11 bases, with 13 bases of the junction left unmatched. In nucleotides, the CDR3 is TGTGCCAGCAGCCAAGGGGCTAGCGGCACCTACAAGCAGTACTTC. Translating gives CASSQGASGTYKQYF.

This clonotype was picked up a small number of times. The CDR3: CASTPLTSGRFHEQFF. Here the CDR3 DNA reads TGTGCCAGCACCCCACTGACTAGCGGGAGATTCCATGAGCAGTTCTTC. The V and J genes are TRBV27 and TRBJ2-1; 12 nucleotides line up with TRBD2. After removal of 7 bases from V and 8 bases from J, the junction contained 12 bases not matched to a gene. The CDR3 has 16 residues. Germline CDR1 MNHEY, CDR2 SMNVEV (reference sequence).

This chain joins TRBV12-3 or TRBV12-4 and TRBJ1-2; D is possibly TRBD1 (6 bases). The germline V and J ends were trimmed by 2 bases and 8 bases, with 9 bases remaining between them. The CDR3 extends over 12 amino acids. The CDR3 DNA is TGTGCCAGCAGTTTAAAGGACAGCGGCTACACCTTC. It translates to CASSLKDSGYTF.

This clonotype was seen a handful of times. J is TRBJ2-7 and V is TRBV5-1; the D gene could be TRBD1 or TRBD2 (5 bases each). The CDR3 contains 15 residues. V lost 2 bases, J lost 0 bases, and 12 bases lay in between. Germline loops: CDR1 SGHRS, CDR2 YFSETQ. The chain's CDR3 is CASSFPGRSSYEQYF. In DNA, the CDR3 is TGCGCCAGCAGCTTCCCGGGACGGAGCTCCTACGAGCAGTACTTC.

The chain combines TRBV7-2 with TRBJ1-2; TRBD1 matches 8 bases. CDR1 and CDR2 (germline): SGHTA, FQGNSA. V shed 5 bases and J 6 bases; nucleotides not matched to a gene: 8. This CDR3 has 14 residues. CDR3 nucleotides: TGTGCCAGCAGCCCATTGGGACAGGTTGATGGCTACACCTTC. Protein sequence: CASSPLGQVDGYTF.

The chain couples TRBV27 to TRBJ2-3; 11 bases fit TRBD2. After removal of 2 bases from V and 5 bases from J, the junction contained 6 bases not matched to a gene. CDR1 is MNHEY, CDR2 SMNVEV, per germline (reference sequence). CDR3 size: 16 residues. CDR3 nucleotide sequence: TGTGCCAGCAGTTTAAGGCTAGCGGGGGGACTAGATACGCAGTATTTT. It is translated as CASSLRLAGGLDTQYF.

The V and J genes are TRBV6-2 or TRBV6-3 and TRBJ2-7, with 9 bases identical to TRBD2. The trim removed 2 bases at V and 7 bases at J, leaving 18 bases unmatched. The germline gives CDR1 MNHEY, CDR2 SVGEGT. This CDR3 contains 18 residues. The DNA for the CDR3 is TGTGCCAGCAGTTACGTGGTAGCGGGGGTCCCCCCGAGGAATGAGCAGTACTTC. This encodes CASSYVVAGVPPRNEQYF.

This clonotype was counted at least ten times. J is TRBJ2-4 and V is TRBV20-1, with D possibly matching TRBD1 (5 bases). The germline gives CDR1 DFQATT, CDR2 SNEGSKA (reference sequence). The CDR3 extends over 11 amino acids. V was shortened by 6 bases and J by 13 bases, with 16 bases between the two germline ends. CDR3: CSAAIRERQYF. The CDR3 DNA reads TGCAGTGCCGCCATCAGGGAACGGCAGTACTTC.

V is TRBV28 and J is TRBJ1-1; no definite D call. Trimming took 3 bases from V and 10 from J, leaving 15 bases between them. CDR3 length equals 13 residues. Germline V gene data show CDR1 as MDHEN and CDR2 as SYDVKM. The CDR3 loop reads CASSFLGDSGAFF. The CDR3 nucleotides are TGTGCCAGCAGTTTTCTGGGCGACTCGGGAGCTTTCTTT.

The gene calls are TRBV5-5 and TRBJ2-3; 8 nucleotides align to TRBD1. The junction had 1 base not matched to a gene; V was cut back by 3 bases and J by 10 bases. The CDR3 loop spans 11 amino acids. CDR1 is SGHKS, CDR2 YYEKEE, per germline (reference sequence). The CDR3 is CASSWDRSQYF. DNA of the CDR3: TGTGCCAGCAGCTGGGACAGGTCGCAGTATTTT. Complete variable domain (other parts from reference TRBV5-5 and TRBJ2-3): DAGVTQSPTHLIKTRGQQVTLRCSPISGHKSVSWYQQVLGQGPQFIFQYYEKEERGRGNFPDRFSARQFPNYSSELNVNALLLGDSALYLCASSWDRSQYFGPGTRLTVL.

This chain links TRBV20-1 with TRBJ1-5; the D is unclear. CDR1 is DFQATT, CDR2 SNEGSKA, per germline (reference sequence). Trimming pared 3 bases from V and 4 bases from J, leaving 7 bases between. This CDR3 region has 12 residues. This CDR3 reads CSASQPNQPQHF. CDR3 DNA: TGCAGTGCTAGTCAACCAAATCAGCCCCAGCATTTT.

The V gene is TRBV20-1, the J gene TRBJ2-7; TRBD1 aligns across 10 bases. Germline trimming cut 1 base from V and 4 bases from J; bases unmatched to any gene: 10. The CDR3 consists of 16 residues. Per germline, CDR1 DFQATT and CDR2 SNEGSKA (reference sequence). The CDR3 sequence is CSARASRQGAWYEQYF. The CDR3 DNA reads as TGCAGTGCTAGAGCCTCCAGACAGGGGGCTTGGTACGAGCAGTACTTC.

This clonotype was seen more than once but under ten times. The rearrangement joins TRBV2 to TRBJ2-2, with 9 bases that match TRBD2. Germline V gives CDR1 SNHLY, CDR2 FYNNEI. The ends lost 8 bases at V and 5 bases at J; junction bases unmatched: 6. The CDR3 is 14 amino acids. The CDR3 nucleotides are TGTGCCAGCTCATCTCTAGCGGGAACCGGGGAGCTGTTTTTT. Translation: CASSSLAGTGELFF.

This clonotype was counted between two and nine times. This chain connects TRBV4-2 to TRBJ2-1; no definite D call. Germline values: CDR1 LGHNA, CDR2 YNFKEQ. This CDR3 region has 17 residues. The V end was cut by 0 bases, the J end by 4 bases, with 16 bases between. The CDR3 coding sequence is TGTGCCAGCAGCCAAGAGGGTTCCTCCGGCCCATACAATGAGCAGTTCTTC. This encodes CASSQEGSSGPYNEQFF.